This is a list of T cell receptor beta chains from one sample in a study of shared clonotypes between healthy human individuals. Data came from immunoSEQ multiplex PCR; TCRdb stores just in-frame clones and leaves some out. The top ten hold 8.5% to 12% of the sample, which has approximately 340,000 clones, roughly 80% seen once. The specimen sequenced was memory CD4+ T cells sorted from blood. The source of these receptors is a man between 25 and 39 years old in good health. CDR3s include the opening cysteine and the closing phenylalanine or tryptophan. A D gene is named only where the DNA matches it firmly. The size field is filled for only some rows; it gives once, few, many or a size class.

V,D,length,size,J,CDR3,DNA
TRBV12-1,.,17,.,TRBJ2-1,CASSFVGLNAAYNEQFF,TGTGCCAGCAGCTTTGTAGGACTGAACGCCGCCTACAATGAGCAGTTCTTC
TRBV28,TRBD1,18,.,TRBJ2-3,CASSSLTFRDRGTDTQYF,TGTGCCAGCAGTTCCCTAACCTTCCGGGACAGGGGAACAGATACGCAGTATTTT
TRBV5-4,TRBD1,16,.,TRBJ2-7,CASSLSPGQGAYEQYF,TGTGCCAGCAGCTTGTCCCCGGGACAGGGTGCCTACGAGCAGTACTTC
TRBV6-5,.,11,.,TRBJ1-5,CASGPREAQHF,TGTGCCAGCGGGCCCAGGGAGGCCCAGCATTTT
TRBV19,.,16,.,TRBJ1-5,CASSVPGGSSNQPQHF,TGTGCCAGTAGTGTGCCGGGGGGAAGTTCCAATCAGCCCCAGCATTTT
TRBV7-8,.,14,.,TRBJ1-1,CASTNDRSNTEAFF,TGTGCCAGCACCAATGACAGGTCCAACACTGAAGCTTTCTTT
TRBV11-3,.,13,once,TRBJ2-7,CASSPSNTDEQYF,TGTGCCAGCAGCCCCTCCAACACGGACGAGCAGTACTTC
TRBV30,.,16,.,TRBJ2-7,CAWRSGLGPGAYEQYF,TGTGCCTGGAGGTCGGGGTTAGGTCCCGGGGCGTACGAGCAGTACTTC
TRBV5-4,TRBD2,18,once,TRBJ2-4,CASSLGGTSGAAKNIQYF,TGTGCCAGCAGCTTGGGCGGGACTAGCGGGGCAGCCAAAAACATTCAGTACTTC
TRBV6-5,.,15,.,TRBJ1-2,CASRRPIGQNYGYTF,TGTGCCAGCAGAAGACCCATTGGACAGAACTATGGCTACACCTTC
TRBV7-2,.,16,.,TRBJ2-7,CASSPDPTVSSYEQYF,TGTGCCAGCAGCCCAGACCCCACGGTATCATCGTACGAGCAGTACTTC
TRBV19,TRBD2,15,.,TRBJ2-1,CASIGLAGGFSEQFF,TGTGCCAGTATTGGACTAGCGGGAGGGTTCAGCGAGCAGTTCTTC
TRBV5-1,.,14,.,TRBJ1-2,CASSLAGAGYGYTF,TGCGCCAGCAGCTTGGCTGGGGCGGGCTATGGCTACACCTTC
TRBV2,.,8,.,TRBJ2-3,CASNTQYF,TGTGCCAGCAATACGCAGTATTTT
TRBV28,.,15,.,TRBJ2-1,CASRVLGAARNEQFF,TGTGCCAGCAGAGTTCTGGGTGCGGCACGCAATGAGCAGTTCTTC
TRBV6-1,.,12,few,TRBJ1-4,CASSTRQGKLFF,TGTGCCAGCAGTACCAGACAAGGAAAACTGTTTTTT
TRBV27,TRBD2,15,few,TRBJ2-1,CASSLNSGGRGEQFF,TGTGCCAGCAGTTTAAATAGCGGGGGGAGGGGTGAGCAGTTCTTC
TRBV2,.,15,many,TRBJ2-2,CASSPPRERGGELFF,TGTGCCAGCAGTCCCCCCAGGGAAAGAGGCGGGGAGCTGTTTTTT
TRBV5-1,.,18,many,TRBJ2-1,CASSLGLSRTLSYNEQFF,TGCGCCAGCAGCTTGGGTTTGTCTCGGACGCTTTCCTACAATGAGCAGTTCTTC
TRBV28,.,13,.,TRBJ1-5,CASSAGWEIDQHF,TGTGCCAGCAGTGCGGGATGGGAGATCGACCAGCATTTT
TRBV7-8,.,12,.,TRBJ2-1,CATGGTYNEQFF,TGTGCCACCGGGGGAACCTACAATGAGCAGTTCTTC
TRBV29-1,.,10,.,TRBJ1-1,CSAQNTEAFF,TGCAGCGCCCAAAACACTGAAGCTTTCTTT
TRBV7-6,.,12,.,TRBJ1-1,CASSTQNTEAFF,TGTGCCAGCAGCACCCAGAACACTGAAGCTTTCTTT
TRBV14,.,13,.,TRBJ2-2,CASSPQITGELFF,TGTGCCAGCAGCCCTCAAATCACCGGGGAGCTGTTTTTT
TRBV18,.,15,.,TRBJ1-3,CASSPAGATGNTIYF,TGTGCCAGCTCACCAGCCGGGGCAACTGGAAACACCATATATTTT
TRBV5-4,.,12,once,TRBJ2-7,CASSFPSGEQYF,TGTGCCAGCAGCTTCCCCTCCGGCGAGCAGTACTTC